This T cell receptor (beta chain) was observed in a study of cytomegalovirus exposure and HLA in healthy donors. Whole-study findings and limits: Accurate prediction of most subjects' HLA-A and HLA-B alleles from TCR beta sequences was reported.

The CDR3 loop spans 14 amino acids. Trimming at V came to 7 bases and at J to 5 bases, leaving 7 bases not matched to a gene. Germline V CDR1 and CDR2: LNHDA, SQIVND (reference sequence). With regard to this clone: The antigen is unknown.

Participants comprised healthy donors of bone marrow. A multiplex PCR was run with 60 Vbeta primers and 13 Jbeta primers. Sequenced by immunoSEQ multiplex PCR; TCRdb stores in-frame clones only, minus some. Here the sample spans about 200,000 clones, more than 75% being singletons. This TCR was sampled from a woman aged 35 to 49 in good health and CMV-seronegative. The V call is TRBV19, the J call TRBJ1-1, with TRBD1 matching 10 bases. The specimen was PBMCs. The CDR3 region has the DNA TGTGCCAGTATTACCGGGACAGGGGCGACTGAAGCTTTCTTT. Residues: CASITGTGATEAFF. Supplemented by reference TRBV19 and TRBJ1-1, the full variable domain reads DGGITQSPKYLFRKEGQNVTLSCEQNLNHDAMYWYRQDPGQGLRLIYYSQIVNDFQKGDIAEGYSVSREKKESFPLTVTSAQKNPTAFYLCASITGTGATEAFFGQGTRLTVV.